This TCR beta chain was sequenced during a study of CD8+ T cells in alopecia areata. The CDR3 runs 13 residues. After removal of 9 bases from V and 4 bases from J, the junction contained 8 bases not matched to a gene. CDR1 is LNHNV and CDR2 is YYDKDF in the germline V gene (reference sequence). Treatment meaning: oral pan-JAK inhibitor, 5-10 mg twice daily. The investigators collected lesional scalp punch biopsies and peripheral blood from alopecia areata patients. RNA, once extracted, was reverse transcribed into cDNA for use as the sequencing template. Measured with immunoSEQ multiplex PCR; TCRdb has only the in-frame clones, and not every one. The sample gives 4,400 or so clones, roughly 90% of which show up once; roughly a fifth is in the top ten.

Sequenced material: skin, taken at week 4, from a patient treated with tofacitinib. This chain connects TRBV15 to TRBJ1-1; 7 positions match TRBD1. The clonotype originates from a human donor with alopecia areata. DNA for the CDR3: TGTGCCACTTCTAGGGGGCAGAGCACTGAAGCTTTCTTT. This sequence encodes CATSRGQSTEAFF.